One and the same sample provided the 4 T cell receptor beta chains below, sequenced in a study of identifying expanded T cells in peripheral blood. TCRdb's table, derived via immunoSEQ multiplex PCR, lists solely in-frame clones and lacks some. The repertoire holds around 130,000 clones, with 75% to 90% as singletons. The sequencing sample was made of blood. These receptors originate from a person aged 18 to 70 in good health.

V gene TRBV29-1 combines with J gene TRBJ1-1, with 8 bases lining up with TRBD1. CDR1 is SQVTM, CDR2 ANQGSEA, per germline. J lost 8 bases, V lost 5 bases, and 7 bases had no gene match. The CDR3 has 12 amino acids. The chain's CDR3 is CSVSRDRTEAFF. CDR3 nucleotide sequence: TGCAGCGTTAGCCGGGACAGGACAGAAGCTTTCTTT.

The chain uses TRBV11-2 and TRBJ2-1; D ambiguous. The germline CDR1 and CDR2 sequences are SGHAT and FQNNGV. The V gene lost 0 bases and the J gene lost 6 bases, with 12 bases spanning the gap. The CDR3 length is 15 residues. CDR3 DNA sequence: TGTGCCAGCAGCTTAGATGGTGGTAGGACCAATGAGCAGTTCTTC. Translating gives CASSLDGGRTNEQFF.

The V gene is TRBV27, the J gene TRBJ1-2; the D gene is possibly TRBD1 (5 bases). The CDR3 spans 13 residues. Trimming left V 7 bases short and J 4 bases short, with 13 bases between. Germline V gene data show CDR1 as MNHEY and CDR2 as SMNVEV (reference sequence). The CDR3 protein is CASTQTDSYGYTF. CDR3 nucleotides: TGTGCCAGCACTCAGACAGATTCCTATGGCTACACCTTC.

The chain employs TRBV27 and TRBJ1-2; 7 positions match TRBD1. With V trimmed by 5 bases and J by 1 base, 13 bases remained unmatched. The CDR3 is 17 residues long. Germline loops: CDR1 MNHEY, CDR2 SMNVEV (reference sequence). The CDR3 coding sequence is TGTGCCAGCAGTCCAGCTGCGGGACAGAGCTTTAACTATGGCTACACCTTC. It yields the protein CASSPAAGQSFNYGYTF.